This TCR beta chain stems from a study of Graves' ophthalmopathy and Graves' hyperthyroidism. Study overall: The authors collected peripheral blood at initial diagnosis, before any treatment. Study results and caveats: The 13-signature model separated ophthalmopathy from stable hyperthyroidism at over 85% sensitivity and about 81% specificity.

This clonotype was observed at least ten times. Its antigen is undetermined. Transcripts of RNA were the source for amplifying TCR beta CDR3 regions. RT-PCR in the first round used HTBI primers; a second-round multiplex PCR followed. TCRdb re-called the multiplex PCR reads through MiXCR, storing one row per CDR3 protein. The data hold under 400,000 distinct CDR3 sequences, with about 17% observed a single time. The TCR sequence derives from an adult man with Graves' ophthalmopathy. Source material: peripheral blood.

The CDR3 nucleotides are TGTGCCAGCTCCGGCCGCGGGGGGGCCGGAGAGACCCAGTACTTC. Translating it yields CASSGRGGAGETQYF. The V call is TRBV10-3, the J call TRBJ2-5, with 9 bases matching TRBD2. J gave up 4 bases and V 10 bases, and 13 bases lay outside the gene matches. The germline V gene encodes CDR1 ENHRY and CDR2 SYGVKD. The CDR3 length is 15 residues.